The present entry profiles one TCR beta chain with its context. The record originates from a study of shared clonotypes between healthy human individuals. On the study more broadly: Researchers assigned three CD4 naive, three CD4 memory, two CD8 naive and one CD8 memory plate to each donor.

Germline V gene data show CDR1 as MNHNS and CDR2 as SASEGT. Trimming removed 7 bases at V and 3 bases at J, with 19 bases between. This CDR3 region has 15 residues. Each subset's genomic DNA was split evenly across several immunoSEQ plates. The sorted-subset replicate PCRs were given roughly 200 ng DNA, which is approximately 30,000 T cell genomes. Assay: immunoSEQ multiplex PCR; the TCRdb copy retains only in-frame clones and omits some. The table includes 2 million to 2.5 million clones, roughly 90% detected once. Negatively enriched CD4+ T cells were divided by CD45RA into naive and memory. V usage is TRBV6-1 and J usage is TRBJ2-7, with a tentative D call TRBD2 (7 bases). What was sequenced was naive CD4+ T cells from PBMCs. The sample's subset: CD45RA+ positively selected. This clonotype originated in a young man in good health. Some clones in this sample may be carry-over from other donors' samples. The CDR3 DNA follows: TGTGCCAGCACCAGCCCGGGGAGGGGGGACTACGAGCAGTACTTC. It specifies CASTSPGRGDYEQYF.